This TCR beta chain was sequenced in a study of Ad26.COV2.S vaccination and SARS-CoV-2 variants. Study-wide context: In the study, Ad26.COV2.S was injected intramuscularly once, or twice 56 days apart.

Treatment indicated: around 19 received Ad26.COV2.S at low or high dose, single or two shots; 5 received placebo; per-sample allocation not given. Sample collection was performed on day 63 after the first vaccine or placebo injection. The protocol was immunoSEQ multiplex PCR, while the TCRdb copy is restricted to in-frame clones and leaves out a portion. The table lists approximately 460,000 clones, around 89% of them singletons, with 1.5% to 2% in the top ten. Of note for this clone: The antigen is undetermined.

Study-wide results and limits: Substantial response breadth was reportedly seen for spike-specific CD8+ and CD4+ T cells after vaccination. Analyses of TCR breadth and depth may have underestimated total T cell responses. Researchers reported similar non-spike TCR breadth in vaccine and placebo recipients.

CDR3 length equals 14 residues. With V trimmed by 4 bases and J by 6 bases, 9 bases remained unmatched. Germline assignment: CDR1 SGHNT and CDR2 YYREEE (reference sequence). This chain connects TRBV5-4 to TRBJ1-2; TRBD1 matches at 7 bases. The receptor's source is a person aged 18-65 years who received the Ad26.COV2.S COVID-19 vaccine or a placebo. Material: peripheral blood, obtained in a trial of Ad26.COV2.S vaccine versus placebo. CDR3 bases: TGTGCCAGCAGCCTGGGACAGCTGCGGGATGGCTACACCTTC. This sequence encodes CASSLGQLRDGYTF.